This T cell receptor (beta chain) was identified during a study of Ad26.COV2.S vaccination and SARS-CoV-2 variants. For the study at large: The authors gave Ad26.COV2.S intramuscularly, either once or twice 56 days apart.

Study conclusions and caveats: Considerable breadth of spike-specific CD8+ and CD4+ T cell responses has reportedly been documented following vaccination. The TCR-based breadth and depth measures might underestimate overall T cell responses.

For this clone: Its antigen is still unknown.

Germline values: CDR1 SGHVS, CDR2 FQNEAQ. V gave up 2 bases and J gave up 4 bases, with 8 bases separating them. The CDR3 sequence is 13 residues long. Data came from immunoSEQ multiplex PCR; TCRdb stores just in-frame clones and leaves some out. The sample has more than 300,000 clones; around 89% are singletons. Treatment noted: around 19 received Ad26.COV2.S at low or high dose, single or two shots; about 5 received placebo; per-sample allocation not given. Repertoires come from day 63 after the first vaccine or placebo injection. Spike of the Wuhan-strain SARS-CoV-2 was expressed by an Ad26 vector, which formed the vaccine.

The rearrangement uses TRBV7-8 and TRBJ1-1, with no clear D. The receptor was derived from a person between 18 and 59 years old who received the Ad26.COV2.S COVID-19 vaccine or a placebo. The sequencing here drew on peripheral blood, taken in a trial of Ad26.COV2.S vaccine versus placebo. In nucleotides, the CDR3 is TGTGCCAGCAGCTTATCGGGGAGCACTGAAGCTTTCTTT. Translating it yields CASSLSGSTEAFF.